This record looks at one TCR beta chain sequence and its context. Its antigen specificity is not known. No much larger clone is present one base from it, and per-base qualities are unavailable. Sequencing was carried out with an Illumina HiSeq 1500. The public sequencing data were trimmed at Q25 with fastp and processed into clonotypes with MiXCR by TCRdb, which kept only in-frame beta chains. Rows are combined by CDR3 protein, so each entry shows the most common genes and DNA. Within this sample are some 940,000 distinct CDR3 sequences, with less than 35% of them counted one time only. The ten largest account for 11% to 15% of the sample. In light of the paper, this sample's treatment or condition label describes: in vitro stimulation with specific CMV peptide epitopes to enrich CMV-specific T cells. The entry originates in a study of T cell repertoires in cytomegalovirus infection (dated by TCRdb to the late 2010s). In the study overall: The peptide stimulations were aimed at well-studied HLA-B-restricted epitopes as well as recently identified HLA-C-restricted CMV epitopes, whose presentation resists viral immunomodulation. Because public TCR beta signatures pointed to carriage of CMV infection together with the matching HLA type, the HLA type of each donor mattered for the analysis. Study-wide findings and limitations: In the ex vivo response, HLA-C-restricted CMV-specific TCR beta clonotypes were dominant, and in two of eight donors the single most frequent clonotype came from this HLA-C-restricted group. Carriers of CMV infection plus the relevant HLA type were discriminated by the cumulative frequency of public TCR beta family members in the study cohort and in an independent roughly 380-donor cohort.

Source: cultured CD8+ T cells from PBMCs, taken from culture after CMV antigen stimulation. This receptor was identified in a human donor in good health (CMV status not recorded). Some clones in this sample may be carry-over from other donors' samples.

The nucleotides are TGTGCCAGCAGTTTGAACGGGGACGAGCAGTACTTC. The resulting protein is CASSLNGDEQYF. The chain joins TRBV7-4 to TRBJ2-7; TRBD2 is possibly the D segment (5 matching bases). CDR1 and CDR2 were assigned from the germline V gene as SGHVT and SQSDAQ. Trimming removed 6 bases from V and 5 bases from J, leaving 11 bases between the germline ends. The cysteine opens and the phenylalanine closes a CDR3 of 12 amino acids. Just CDR3 DNA is preserved here, 36 bases in frame from base 1.